The 10 T cell receptor beta chains in this list originate from one sample, sequenced in a study of spatial heterogeneity in lung cancer. Broader study findings: Tumors with more nonsynonymous mutations had more expanded intratumoral alpha and beta TCRs.

TCRdb reprocessed the 5' RACE reads via MiXCR and lists one record per CDR3 protein. This table has about 2,100 distinct CDR3 sequences, 8.4% appearing once. Their target antigens are unknown. The time point is: sample taken at primary tumor resection. The sample here was lung tumor tissue, taken at surgery. The receptors were gathered from a male donor with early-stage non-small cell lung cancer.

This clonotype was recorded at least ten times. This rearrangement joins TRBV7-3 to TRBJ2-2; D gene uncertain. Trimming left V 5 bases short and J 1 base short, with 2 bases between. Germline V gene sequence: CDR1 SGHTA, CDR2 FQGTGA. The CDR3 consists of 12 residues. The CDR3 coding sequence is TGTGCCAGCAGCAAGAACACCGGGGAGCTGTTTTTT. It encodes CASSKNTGELFF. The full variable domain, in which reference TRBV7-3 and TRBJ2-2 provide the parts outside the CDR3, is GAGVSQTPSNKVTEKGKYVELRCDPISGHTALYWYRQSLGQGPEFLIYFQGTGAADDSGLPNDRFFAVRPEGSVSTLKIQRTERGDSAVYLCASSKNTGELFFGEGSRLTVL.

This clonotype rates as medium-sized. V usage is TRBV24-1 and J usage is TRBJ2-1; D remains ambiguous. The germline CDR1 and CDR2 sequences are KGHDR and SFDVKD. This CDR3 has 13 residues. Trimming stripped 2 bases from V and 2 bases from J, with 3 bases between. The CDR3 here is CATSDSTYNEQFF. The CDR3, as DNA: TGTGCCACCAGTGATTCGACCTACAATGAGCAGTTCTTC.

This chain connects TRBV19 to TRBJ1-4, with 7 bases identical to TRBD1. Germline CDR1 and CDR2: LNHDA and SQIVND (reference sequence). The CDR3 has 14 amino acids. V shed 5 bases, J shed 2 bases, and the junction held 2 bases outside the gene matches. The CDR3: CASSLQGTNEKLFF. CDR3 nucleotide sequence: TGTGCCAGTAGTTTACAGGGGACTAATGAAAAACTGTTTTTT.

This clonotype was recorded at least ten times. Germline and junction disagree at one end, which may indicate a read error. The chain has TRBV5-1 and TRBJ2-1, with D tentatively TRBD2 (5 bases). Germline values: CDR1 SGHRS, CDR2 YFSETQ. The CDR3 is 15 amino acids. CDR3 bases: TGCACCAGCAGCTTGGCGGACTCTTCCTACAATGAGCAGTTCTTC. Encoded protein: CTSSLADSSYNEQFF. Using reference TRBV5-1 and TRBJ2-1 for the parts outside the CDR3, the full variable domain is KAGVTQTPRYLIKTRGQQVTLSCSPISGHRSVSWYQQTPGQGLQFLFEYFSETQRNKGNFPGRFSGRQFSNSRSEMNVSTLELGDSALYLCTSSLADSSYNEQFFGPGTRLTVL.

This clonotype is medium-sized in the sample. The chain combines TRBV27 with TRBJ1-5, with 9 bases that match TRBD1. V gave up 2 bases and J gave up 6 bases; unmatched junction bases: 5. Germline CDR1 is MNHEY and CDR2 is SMNVEV (reference sequence). The CDR3 sequence is 15 residues long. Here the CDR3 reads CASSLVGQGGQPQHF. The CDR3 nucleotides are TGTGCCAGCAGTTTAGTGGGACAGGGCGGTCAGCCCCAGCATTTT.

The chain couples TRBV20-1 to TRBJ1-2, with a possible D match to TRBD1 (6 bases). The V gene lost 1 base and the J gene lost 4 bases, with 10 bases spanning the gap. The CDR3 length is 13 residues. The germline V gene encodes CDR1 DFQATT and CDR2 SNEGSKA (reference sequence). The DNA for the CDR3 is TGCAGTGCTAGAGGTGGAGGGGGCTATGGCTACACCTTC. Amino acids: CSARGGGGYGYTF.

In this sample, this clonotype is medium-sized. The rearrangement joins TRBV3-1 to TRBJ2-2; D remains unclear. Germline V gene sequence: CDR1 LGHDT, CDR2 YNNKEL (reference sequence). The CDR3 runs to 14 residues. V lost 4 bases and J 1 base, leaving 7 bases between the germline ends. CDR3 DNA: TGTGCCAGCAGCCGATTTGGGAACACCGGGGAGCTGTTTTTT. Encoded protein: CASSRFGNTGELFF. The full variable domain, its missing parts supplied by reference TRBV3-1 and TRBJ2-2, is DTAVSQTPKYLVTQMGNDKSIKCEQNLGHDTMYWYKQDSKKFLKIMFSYNNKELIINETVPNRFSPKSPDKAHLNLHINSLELGDSAVYFCASSRFGNTGELFFGEGSRLTVL.

This clonotype ranks as medium-sized. The J gene is TRBJ2-1, the V gene TRBV4-3, with 8 bases lining up with TRBD2. Trimming cost V 0 bases and J 7 bases; bases outside gene matches: 5. This CDR3 comprises 15 residues. Germline V lookup: CDR1 LGHNA, CDR2 YSLEER. The CDR3 nucleotides are TGCGCCAGCAGCCAAGATGGGGAGCGGGGGAATGAGCAGTTCTTC. This translates into CASSQDGERGNEQFF.

By share, this clonotype ranks as medium-sized. The J gene is TRBJ2-5, the V gene TRBV18; D unclear. The CDR3 spans 12 residues. Germline V gene data show CDR1 as KGHSH and CDR2 as LQKENI. V was cut by 3 bases and J by 4 bases, with 6 bases left in between. The CDR3 nucleotides read TGTGCCAGCTCACCTAACCGAGAGACCCAGTACTTC. This translates into CASSPNRETQYF.

This clonotype is termed medium-sized. The chain employs TRBV28 and TRBJ1-2; TRBD1 aligns across 10 bases. The CDR3 contains 15 residues. With V trimmed by 4 bases and J by 4 bases, 6 bases remained unmatched. The germline CDR1 and CDR2 sequences are MDHEN and SYDVKM. The CDR3 here is CASSSWTGGSYGYTF. CDR3 bases: TGTGCCAGCAGTTCTTGGACAGGGGGAAGCTATGGCTACACCTTC.